This T cell receptor (beta chain) was observed in a study of early T cells in non-severe SARS-CoV-2 infection. Study overall: Unsorted whole-blood RNA was sequenced in bulk, leaving chains unpaired. Whole-study results and caveats: Clonotype matching in VDJdb favored anti-spike CD8 responses and did not capture private and CD4 specificities.

In the library, individual cDNA molecules carried attached unique molecular identifiers. TCRdb fed the 5' RACE reads into MiXCR, producing one record per CDR3 protein. The sample shows about 80,000 distinct CDR3 sequences, 4.5% to 6% of them seen only once. The CDR3 extends over 16 amino acids. From germline, CDR1 is MNHEY and CDR2 SVGAGI. The junction had 13 bases not matched to a gene; V was cut back by 3 bases and J by 8 bases. In its sample, this clonotype was seen many times. Its antigen is still unknown. The sample was whole blood, taken at baseline. This clonotype was sampled from an adult who was a healthcare worker with PCR-confirmed SARS-CoV-2 infection or an uninfected control (not recorded which). This sequence joins TRBV6-5 and TRBJ2-1; 7 bases fit TRBD2. CDR3 in amino acids: CASSYGGKSAGDEQFF. The CDR3 nucleotides are TGTGCCAGCAGTTATGGCGGGAAATCGGCGGGAGATGAGCAGTTCTTC.